Each of the 10 T cell receptor beta chains below was sequenced from the same sample in a study of metastatic and nonmetastatic thyroid tumors. TCRdb ran MiXCR on the PCR reads. The sample records about 45,000 clones, about 4.3% being singletons. All patients were treatment-naive before thyroid surgery. The sample taken for sequencing was blood. The source of these receptors is a female donor with papillary thyroid cancer or a benign thyroid nodule (not recorded which). Some clones in this sample may be carry-over from other donors' samples.

At least ten counts were recorded for this clone. V usage is TRBV7-8 and J usage is TRBJ2-7, with D perhaps matching TRBD2 (7 bases). The CDR3 is 16 amino acids. V was shortened by 1 base and J by 6 bases, with 19 bases between the two germline ends. Germline CDR1 and CDR2: SGHVS and FQNEAQ. CDR3: CASSLGRGTITGEQYF. The DNA for the CDR3 is TGTGCCAGCAGCTTAGGGAGGGGGACTATTACAGGCGAGCAGTACTTC.

The CDR3 coding sequence is TGTGCCAGCAGCGGGACACTCAAACTAGGCGGGGAGCTGTTTTTT. This sequence encodes CASSGTLKLGGELFF. V is TRBV11-2 and J is TRBJ2-2; possible D gene TRBD1, 6 bases. The CDR3 has 15 residues. With 5 bases removed from V and 7 bases from J, the gap between germline ends came to 17 bases. The germline gives CDR1 SGHAT, CDR2 FQNNGV.

This clone appeared a few times. A much larger clone sits a single nucleotide away, making a read error possible. Other nucleotide sequences in the sample specify the same CDR3. J is TRBJ1-2 and V is TRBV4-1; D might be TRBD1 (6 bases). The CDR3 is 17 residues long. CDR1 and CDR2 (germline): MGHRA, YSYEKL. CDR3 loop: CASSQDFGGARNYGYTF. The CDR3 DNA reads as TGCGCCAGCAGCCAAGATTTTGGGGGGGCTCGGAACTATGGATACACCTTC.

This clone came up many times. J is TRBJ2-7 and V is TRBV30; D is unresolved. Germline CDR1 is GTSNPN and CDR2 is SVGIG (reference sequence). V was trimmed by 2 bases and J by 2 bases, leaving 13 bases between them. The CDR3 totals 14 residues. The CDR3 bases are TGTGCCTGGAGTATAGCTCTTGAACCCTACGAGCAGTACTTC. It is translated as CAWSIALEPYEQYF.

Ten or more counts support this clone. The chain carries TRBV29-1 and TRBJ1-1; the D gene is possibly TRBD1 (6 bases). Trimming removed 4 bases at V and 0 bases at J, with 24 bases between. The CDR3 loop spans 18 amino acids. Germline V gene lookup returns CDR1 SQVTM and CDR2 ANQGSEA. The CDR3 DNA is TGCAGCGTTGTTAGGTGGGGGCCCCCGGTTGATCTGAACACTGAAGCTTTCTTT. This encodes CSVVRWGPPVDLNTEAFF.

This clone was found many times. Other DNA sequences in the sample encode the same CDR3. This chain links TRBV25-1 with TRBJ2-3; TRBD2 agrees at 9 bases. The CDR3 contains 15 residues. With 6 bases clipped from V and 4 bases from J, the junction kept 8 bases outside the gene matches. Germline values: CDR1 MGHDK, CDR2 SYGVNS. The CDR3 spells CASSSGTSLADTQYF. The CDR3 DNA is TGTGCCAGCAGCTCCGGGACTAGCTTGGCAGATACGCAGTATTTT.

This clone showed up many times. This rearrangement joins TRBV18 to TRBJ2-3, with 7 bases identical to TRBD1. Germline CDR1 KGHSH, CDR2 LQKENI. CDR3 length equals 14 residues. Unmatched junction bases numbered 4, after V lost 3 bases and J lost 4 bases. The CDR3 nucleotides read TGTGCCAGCTCACCCAGACAGGGAGCAGATACGCAGTATTTT. This gives the protein CASSPRQGADTQYF.

Many counts were recorded for this clone. The chain employs TRBV6-1 and TRBJ2-3, with TRBD1 matching 10 bases. Germline values: CDR1 MNHNS, CDR2 SASEGT. The trim removed 6 bases at V and 1 base at J, leaving 7 bases unmatched. This CDR3 contains 16 residues. CDR3 coding DNA: TGTGCCAGCAGAGCGGACAGGGGGGTCGGCACAGATACGCAGTATTTT. This translates into CASRADRGVGTDTQYF.

The sample holds many counts of this clone. Since a much larger clone is just one base distant, this may be a read error. The sample has other DNA sequences that encode this CDR3 too. The rearrangement links TRBV4-1 to TRBJ2-5; 8 positions agree with TRBD1. V lost 5 bases to trimming and J lost 1 base; unmatched junction nucleotides: 9. The germline gives CDR1 MGHRA, CDR2 YSYEKL. CDR3 length: 16 amino acids. CDR3 region: CASSSDRGGFQETQYF. For the CDR3, the DNA is TGCGCCAGCAGCTCTGACAGGGGAGGTTTCCAAGAGACCCAGTACTTC.

This clone was counted at least ten times. This chain connects TRBV27 to TRBJ2-2; 8 positions match TRBD2. V was clipped by 10 bases and J by 7 bases; unmatched bases: 11. The CDR3 loop spans 14 amino acids. CDR1 MNHEY and CDR2 SMNVEV come from the germline V gene (reference sequence). CDR3 sequence: CATSYSGSFGELFF. The CDR3 DNA reads TGTGCCACCTCGTACAGCGGGAGCTTCGGGGAGCTGTTTTTT.